The sequence of this T cell receptor beta chain was determined in a study of T cell changes during pregnancy in multiple sclerosis. This CDR3 region has 16 residues. The trim removed 3 bases at V and 9 bases at J, leaving 9 bases unmatched. Germline V lookup: CDR1 LNHNV, CDR2 YYDKDF (reference sequence). The method was immunoSEQ multiplex PCR; TCRdb's version includes in-frame clones alone and lacks a portion of them. In the table there are under 150,000 clones, around 97% of which are singletons. This clone appeared a single time. This sample comprised peripheral blood, obtained after pregnancy. The chain uses TRBV15 and TRBJ2-1, with 12 positions matching TRBD2. The source of this sequence is a female donor with multiple sclerosis, enrolled in a pregnancy study. CDR3 DNA: TGTGCCACCAGCAGGGATGCTAGCGGGAGGGGAGGTGAGCAGTTCTTC. Amino acids: CATSRDASGRGGEQFF.